This record looks at one T cell receptor beta chain sequence and its context. This sample is drawn from a study of identical twins. With 1 base removed from V and 0 bases from J, the gap between germline ends came to 8 bases. The CDR3 covers 14 residues. Germline V gene lookup returns CDR1 SGHKS and CDR2 YYEKEE (reference sequence). TCRdb called the 5' RACE reads again in MiXCR, with one record for every CDR3 protein. The sample yields roughly 570,000 distinct CDR3 sequences, roughly 9.5% seen once. This sample also appeared in a second study, on yellow fever vaccine responses in identical twins.

V is TRBV5-5 and J is TRBJ2-7; no clear D. Sample: PBMCs. This sequence was found in a woman aged 18 to 35 in good health. CDR3: CASSLLTLSYEQYF. CDR3 bases: TGTGCCAGCAGCTTGTTGACCCTCTCCTACGAGCAGTACTTC.